This T cell receptor beta chain derives from a study of T-cell reconstitution after alpha-beta-depleted transplantation in children. Unique molecular identifiers were incorporated when the TCRbeta library was constructed. A single record per CDR3 protein comes from TCRdb applying MiXCR to the PCR reads. The sample shows about 150,000 distinct CDR3 sequences, roughly 9% of them seen only once. The table lists this clonotype with a few counts. This specimen consisted of PBMCs, mostly from graft donor cells, obtained 180 days after TCRalphabeta/CD19-depleted stem cell transplant. The TCR comes from a female patient aged 2 to 10 who had a stem cell transplant for congenital amegakaryocytic thrombocytopenia, so the T cells may come from the graft donor.

The CDR3 sequence: CASSSPILMSSDEQFF. In DNA, the CDR3 is TGTGCCAGCAGCTCACCTATCTTGATGTCTAGCGATGAGCAGTTCTTC. V is TRBV7-9 and J is TRBJ2-1; the D gene is possibly TRBD2 (6 bases). Germline CDR1 and CDR2: SEHNR and FQNEAQ (reference sequence). This CDR3 has 16 residues. V was cut by 4 bases and J by 8 bases, with 21 bases left in between.